The 8 T cell receptor beta chains reported below all come from one sample, sequenced in a study of human T cells and chemical hapten exposure. The time point was: patch test 1, 2 weeks after DPC sensitization. The treatment was: therapeutic diphenylcyclopropenone sensitization with weekly scalp DPC. TCRdb ran MiXCR on the RACE reads and lists one entry per CDR3 protein. This sample has 150,000 to 200,000 distinct CDR3 sequences, with about 14% found just once. The sequenced sample was whole blood, obtained in connection with sensitization to the hapten diphenylcyclopropenone (DPC). These receptors were obtained from a woman aged 25 to 39 with alopecia areata. Some clones in this sample may be carry-over from other donors' samples.

In this sample, this clonotype turned up a few times. The chain uses TRBV3-1 and TRBJ1-3; D not certain. This CDR3 is 13 amino acids long. Trimming took off 0 bases at V and 9 bases at J, with 9 bases between the two ends. Germline values: CDR1 LGHDT, CDR2 YNNKEL (reference sequence). CDR3 region: CASSQDGGRTIYF. The CDR3 DNA reads as TGTGCCAGCAGCCAAGATGGAGGACGCACCATATATTTT.

This clonotype was recorded at least ten times. The chain links TRBV3-1 to TRBJ1-1, with no clear D. CDR1 is LGHDT and CDR2 is YNNKEL in the germline V gene (reference sequence). The CDR3 has 14 residues. Trimming took 2 bases from V and 4 from J, leaving 11 bases between them. CDR3: CASSQRVGSTEAFF. The DNA of the CDR3 is TGTGCCAGCAGCCAAAGGGTGGGGAGCACTGAAGCTTTCTTT. The full variable domain, its missing parts supplied by reference TRBV3-1 and TRBJ1-1, is DTAVSQTPKYLVTQMGNDKSIKCEQNLGHDTMYWYKQDSKKFLKIMFSYNNKELIINETVPNRFSPKSPDKAHLNLHINSLELGDSAVYFCASSQRVGSTEAFFGQGTRLTVV.

This clonotype was found a few times. This rearrangement joins TRBV28 to TRBJ2-5; tentatively, D is TRBD1 (6 bases). The germline V gene has CDR1 MDHEN and CDR2 SYDVKM. The CDR3 has 14 amino acids. The V end was cut by 1 base, the J end by 7 bases, with 13 bases between. CDR3 residues: CASSLYRTAGTQYF. In DNA form, the CDR3 reads TGTGCCAGCAGTTTATATAGGACAGCTGGGACCCAGTACTTC.

This rearrangement joins TRBV3-1 to TRBJ1-2; D uncertain. V dropped 5 bases and J dropped 5 bases, with 15 bases sitting between them. The CDR3 extends over 14 amino acids. The V gene's germline CDR1 is LGHDT and CDR2 YNNKEL (reference sequence). CDR3 in amino acids: CASSSFGERYGYTF. The CDR3 coding sequence is TGTGCCAGCAGCAGCTTCGGAGAGCGGTATGGCTACACCTTC.

The chain has TRBV20-1 and TRBJ2-3; a weak D match, TRBD2 (5 bases). Germline V gene lookup returns CDR1 DFQATT and CDR2 SNEGSKA (reference sequence). The CDR3 contains 17 residues. V lost 6 bases to trimming and J lost 3 bases, with 25 bases between them. Here the CDR3 reads CSAIVPLGAGRTDTQYF. CDR3 DNA: TGCAGTGCCATCGTGCCTCTGGGAGCCGGTCGTACAGATACGCAGTATTTT.

The chain couples TRBV12-3 or TRBV12-4 to TRBJ2-6; D remains ambiguous. The V end was cut by 8 bases, the J end by 4 bases, with 9 bases between. The CDR3 consists of 13 residues. CDR3 in amino acids: CASQDLGANVLTF. CDR3 coding DNA: TGTGCCAGCCAAGATCTGGGGGCCAACGTCCTGACTTTC.

This chain uses TRBV20-1 with TRBJ2-1, with 10 positions matching TRBD2. CDR1 is DFQATT and CDR2 is SNEGSKA in the germline V gene (reference sequence). The CDR3 sequence is 13 residues long. This chain's CDR3 is CGGGTSVHNEQFF. The CDR3 DNA follows: TGCGGGGGAGGGACTAGCGTCCACAATGAGCAGTTCTTC.

This clonotype was observed at least ten times. V usage is TRBV28 and J usage is TRBJ1-6; D perhaps matches TRBD1 (5 bases). CDR1 and CDR2 from the germline V gene are MDHEN and SYDVKM. The CDR3 is 12 amino acids. V was cut by 6 bases and J by 13 bases, with 13 bases left in between. The CDR3 coding sequence is TGTGCCAGCAGGGTCGGGCAGGGTCCCCTCCACTTT. Encoded protein: CASRVGQGPLHF.